A single sample gave rise to the 15 T cell receptor beta chains below, sequenced in a study of vaccination and CD4 T cells after COVID-19. Antigen specificity for these receptors is unknown. Treatment noted: roughly ten-day PBMC culture with coronavirus spike peptide pools or control peptides (ViraFEST assay). CD4+ T cells that came from the unexposed donor were collected before the COVID-19 pandemic (2011-2018). Oncomine TCR Beta short-read sequencing was applied to DNA from cultured CD4+ T cells. TCRdb independently ran MiXCR on the PCR reads; one entry per CDR3 protein. The repertoire consists of about 5,400 distinct CDR3 sequences, with 30% to 35% occurring once and the leading ten covering approximately 26%. Sequences were obtained from CD4+ T cells from blood, cultured in vitro. The receptors stem from a human donor in good health.

The chain joins TRBV20-1 to TRBJ2-1; no reliable D call. The V gene lost 6 bases and the J gene lost 7 bases, with 16 bases spanning the gap. The CDR3 totals 13 residues. Germline V gene lookup returns CDR1 DFQATT and CDR2 SNEGSKA (reference sequence). The CDR3 is CSAMGWDKNEQFF. Here the CDR3 DNA reads TGCAGTGCGATGGGGTGGGATAAGAATGAGCAGTTCTTC.

The genes are TRBV7-6 and TRBJ2-1; D assignment may be TRBD1 or TRBD2 (8 bases each). The V and J ends lost 8 bases and 9 bases respectively, with 26 bases between them. CDR1 is SGHVS and CDR2 is FNYEAQ in the germline V gene. This CDR3 region has 16 residues. The CDR3 DNA reads TGTGCCAGCGGACAGGGTGGAAGCGGGGGACTTATTGAGCAGTTCTTC. Translating gives CASGQGGSGGLIEQFF.

This chain links TRBV11-2 with TRBJ2-3; perhaps TRBD1 as D (5 bases). V dropped 8 bases and J dropped 4 bases, with 19 bases sitting between them. This CDR3 spans 15 amino acids. CDR1 and CDR2 (germline): SGHAT, FQNNGV. The CDR3: CASDSPRTSADTQYF. The CDR3 DNA sequence: TGTGCCAGCGACTCCCCCCGGACATCAGCAGATACGCAGTATTTT.

A few counts support this clonotype. The chain combines TRBV11-3 with TRBJ2-7; 7 nucleotides match TRBD2. Germline V lookup: CDR1 SGHNT, CDR2 YENEEA. The CDR3 has 14 residues. V shed 2 bases and J 2 bases; nucleotides not matched to a gene: 3. This CDR3 reads CASSLTLAAYEQYF. The CDR3, as DNA: TGTGCCAGCAGCTTAACGCTAGCGGCCTACGAGCAGTACTTC.

This chain joins TRBV20-1 and TRBJ1-2; no definite D call. V was pared by 0 bases and J by 7 bases, with 15 bases between. CDR1 and CDR2 from the germline V gene are DFQATT and SNEGSKA (reference sequence). CDR3 length equals 14 residues. CDR3 sequence reads: CSARDGLLPSGYTF. For the CDR3, the DNA is TGCAGTGCTAGAGATGGGCTTCTTCCCTCTGGCTACACCTTC.

By proportion, this clonotype is large. J is TRBJ1-2 and V is TRBV30, with TRBD1 matching 8 bases. This CDR3 contains 12 residues. The V segment lost 7 bases and the J segment 3 bases; nucleotides outside the gene matches: 4. Germline CDR1 reads GTSNPN; CDR2 reads SVGIG (reference sequence). CDR3: CAFYRGDYGYTF. The DNA of the CDR3 is TGTGCCTTCTACAGGGGGGACTATGGCTACACCTTC.

This clonotype came up a few times. The J gene is TRBJ1-5, the V gene TRBV29-1, with D uncertain. The CDR3 spans 12 residues. Germline V gene sequence: CDR1 SQVTM, CDR2 ANQGSEA. Trimming removed 5 bases from V and 3 bases from J, with 8 bases in between. CDR3 nucleotide sequence: TGCAGCGTTTCCGAGATCAATCAGCCCCAGCATTTT. Protein: CSVSEINQPQHF.

The V and J genes are TRBV10-3 and TRBJ1-1, with D unclear. CDR1 and CDR2 from the germline V gene are ENHRY and SYGVKD. This CDR3 contains 14 residues. With 4 bases removed from V and 5 bases from J, the gap between germline ends came to 14 bases. The CDR3 sequence: CAISANGWETEAFF. CDR3 nucleotide sequence: TGTGCCATCAGTGCAAACGGGTGGGAGACTGAAGCTTTCTTT.

This clonotype was observed a handful of times. The CDR3 loop reads CASSETANQPQHF. The CDR3 region has the DNA TGTGCCAGCAGTGAAACAGCCAATCAGCCCCAGCATTTT. The V gene is TRBV2, the J gene TRBJ1-5; D call uncertain. Germline V CDR1 and CDR2: SNHLY, FYNNEI. The V and J ends lost 2 bases and 3 bases respectively, with 5 bases between them. The CDR3 has 13 amino acids.

This clonotype ranks as large (0.1 to 1%). J is TRBJ1-2 and V is TRBV27, with D unresolved. Trimming removed 5 bases at V and 3 bases at J, with 10 bases between. Germline CDR1 is MNHEY and CDR2 is SMNVEV (reference sequence). The CDR3 is 13 amino acids. The CDR3 loop is CASSLTAYYGYTF. The CDR3 coding sequence is TGTGCCAGCAGTCTCACAGCTTACTATGGCTACACCTTC.

This clonotype was seen only a few times. The chain is built from TRBV20-1 and TRBJ1-5; D ambiguous. From germline, CDR1 is DFQATT and CDR2 SNEGSKA (reference sequence). Trimming removed 6 bases at V and 3 bases at J, with 12 bases between. This CDR3 contains 13 residues. The CDR3 region has the DNA TGCAGTGCCATAGCAGTGTCCAATCAGCCCCAGCATTTT. It yields the protein CSAIAVSNQPQHF.

This clonotype is labeled as medium-sized (0.01 to 0.1%). The rearrangement joins TRBV7-8 to TRBJ2-5, with TRBD1 as a possible D gene (6 bases). Germline V gives CDR1 SGHVS, CDR2 FQNEAQ. The CDR3 is 16 residues long. Trimming cost V 0 bases and J 5 bases, with 16 bases left between them. The CDR3 sequence is CASSLATGSWSETQYF. DNA for the CDR3: TGTGCCAGCAGCTTAGCTACAGGGTCGTGGTCTGAGACCCAGTACTTC.

The chain recombines TRBV30 with TRBJ1-2; 9 bases align to TRBD1. Germline CDR1 is GTSNPN and CDR2 is SVGIG (reference sequence). The CDR3 extends over 13 amino acids. Losses at the gene ends were 1 base for V and 8 bases for J; bases not matched to a gene: 5. CDR3 bases: TGTGCCTGGAGTGATACAGGGGGCGCGGGCTACACCTTC. It codes for CAWSDTGGAGYTF.

In this sample, this clonotype turned up a few times. The chain has TRBV18 and TRBJ2-7; D unresolved. Between the trimmed V and J ends, which lost 2 bases and 5 bases, there was a span of 10 bases. In germline, CDR1 is KGHSH, CDR2 LQKENI. The CDR3 consists of 13 residues. The CDR3 DNA reads TGTGCCAGCTCACCAATGGCAACTAACGAGCAGTACTTC. Its translation is CASSPMATNEQYF.

The V gene is TRBV5-1, the J gene TRBJ1-1; tentative D call: TRBD1 (5 bases). Per the germline V gene, CDR1 is SGHRS and CDR2 is YFSETQ. The CDR3 length is 18 residues. The germline V and J ends were trimmed by 1 base and 3 bases, with 22 bases remaining between them. The CDR3 nucleotides are TGCGCCAGCAGCTTGTACCAACTCTACAAAGGGGCTGACACTGAAGCTTTCTTT. This sequence encodes CASSLYQLYKGADTEAFF. Full variable domain (rest looked up from reference TRBV5-1 and TRBJ1-1): KAGVTQTPRYLIKTRGQQVTLSCSPISGHRSVSWYQQTPGQGLQFLFEYFSETQRNKGNFPGRFSGRQFSNSRSEMNVSTLELGDSALYLCASSLYQLYKGADTEAFFGQGTRLTVV.